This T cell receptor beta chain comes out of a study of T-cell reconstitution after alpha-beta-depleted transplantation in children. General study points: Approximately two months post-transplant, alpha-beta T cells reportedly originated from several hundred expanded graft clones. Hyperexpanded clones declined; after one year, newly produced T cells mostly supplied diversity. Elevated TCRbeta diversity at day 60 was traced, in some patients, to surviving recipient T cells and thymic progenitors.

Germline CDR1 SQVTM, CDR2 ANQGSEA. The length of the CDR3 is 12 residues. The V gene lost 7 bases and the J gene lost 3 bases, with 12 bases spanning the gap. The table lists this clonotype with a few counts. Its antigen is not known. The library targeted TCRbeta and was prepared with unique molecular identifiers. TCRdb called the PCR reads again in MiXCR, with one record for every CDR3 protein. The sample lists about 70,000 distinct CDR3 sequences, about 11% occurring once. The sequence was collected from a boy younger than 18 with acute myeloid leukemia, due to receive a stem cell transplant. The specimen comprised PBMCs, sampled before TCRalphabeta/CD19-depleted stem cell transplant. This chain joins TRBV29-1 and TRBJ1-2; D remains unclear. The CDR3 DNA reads TGCAGCGCTCAAACGACACACTATGGCTACACCTTC. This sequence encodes CSAQTTHYGYTF.